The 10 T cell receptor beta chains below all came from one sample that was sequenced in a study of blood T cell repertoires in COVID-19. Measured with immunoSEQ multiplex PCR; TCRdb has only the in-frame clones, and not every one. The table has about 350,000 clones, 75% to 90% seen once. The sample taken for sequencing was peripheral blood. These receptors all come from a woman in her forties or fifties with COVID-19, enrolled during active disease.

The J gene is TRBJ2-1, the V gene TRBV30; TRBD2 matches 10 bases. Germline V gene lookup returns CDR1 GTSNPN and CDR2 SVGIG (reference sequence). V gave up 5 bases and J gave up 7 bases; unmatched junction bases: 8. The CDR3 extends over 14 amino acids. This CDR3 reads CAWGSGLARNEQFF. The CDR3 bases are TGTGCCTGGGGTTCGGGACTAGCGCGGAATGAGCAGTTCTTC. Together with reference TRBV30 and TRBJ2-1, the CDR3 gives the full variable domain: SQTIHQWPATLVQPVGSPLSLECTVEGTSNPNLYWYRQAAGRGLQLLFYSVGIGQISSEVPQNLSASRPQDRQFILSSKKLLLSDSGFYLCAWGSGLARNEQFFGPGTRLTVL.

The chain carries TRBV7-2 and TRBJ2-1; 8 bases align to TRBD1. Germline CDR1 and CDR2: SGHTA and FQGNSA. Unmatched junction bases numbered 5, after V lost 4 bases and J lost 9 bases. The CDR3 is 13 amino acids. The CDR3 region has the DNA TGTGCCAGCAGCTGGACTACAGGGGGTGAGCAGTTCTTC. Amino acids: CASSWTTGGEQFF.

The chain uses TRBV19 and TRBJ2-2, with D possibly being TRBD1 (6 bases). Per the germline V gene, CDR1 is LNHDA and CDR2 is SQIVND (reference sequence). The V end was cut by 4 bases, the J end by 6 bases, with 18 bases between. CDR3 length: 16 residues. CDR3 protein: CASSSYTGIVAGELFF. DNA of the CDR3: TGTGCCAGTAGTAGCTACACAGGGATAGTAGCCGGGGAGCTGTTTTTT. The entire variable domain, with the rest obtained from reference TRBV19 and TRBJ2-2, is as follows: DGGITQSPKYLFRKEGQNVTLSCEQNLNHDAMYWYRQDPGQGLRLIYYSQIVNDFQKGDIAEGYSVSREKKESFPLTVTSAQKNPTAFYLCASSSYTGIVAGELFFGEGSRLTVL.

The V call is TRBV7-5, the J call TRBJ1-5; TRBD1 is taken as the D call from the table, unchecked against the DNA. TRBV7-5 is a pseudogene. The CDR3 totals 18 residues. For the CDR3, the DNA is TGTGTCAGAAGCTTAGCAGGGACAGGATCCCAAAGCAATCAGCCCCAGCATTTT. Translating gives CVRSLAGTGSQSNQPQHF.

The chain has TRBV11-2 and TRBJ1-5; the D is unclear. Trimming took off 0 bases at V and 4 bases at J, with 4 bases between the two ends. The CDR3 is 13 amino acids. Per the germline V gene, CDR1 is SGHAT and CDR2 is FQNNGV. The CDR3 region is CASSLDRNQPQHF. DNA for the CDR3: TGTGCCAGCAGCTTAGATCGGAATCAGCCCCAGCATTTT. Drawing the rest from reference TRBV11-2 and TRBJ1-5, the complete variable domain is EAGVAQSPRYKIIEKRQSVAFWCNPISGHATLYWYQQILGQGPKLLIQFQNNGVVDDSQLPKDRFSAERLKGVDSTLKIQPAKLEDSAVYLCASSLDRNQPQHFGDGTRLSIL.

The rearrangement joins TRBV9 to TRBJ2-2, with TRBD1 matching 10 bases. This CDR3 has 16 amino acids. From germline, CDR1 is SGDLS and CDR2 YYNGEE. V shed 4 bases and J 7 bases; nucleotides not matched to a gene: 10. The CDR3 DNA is TGTGCCAGCAGCTCCCGACAGGGGGCGCAGAGCGGGGAGCTGTTTTTT. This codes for CASSSRQGAQSGELFF. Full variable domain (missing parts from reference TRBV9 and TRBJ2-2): DSGVTQTPKHLITATGQRVTLRCSPRSGDLSVYWYQQSLDQGLQFLIQYYNGEERAKGNILERFSAQQFPDLHSELNLSSLELGDSALYFCASSSRQGAQSGELFFGEGSRLTVL.

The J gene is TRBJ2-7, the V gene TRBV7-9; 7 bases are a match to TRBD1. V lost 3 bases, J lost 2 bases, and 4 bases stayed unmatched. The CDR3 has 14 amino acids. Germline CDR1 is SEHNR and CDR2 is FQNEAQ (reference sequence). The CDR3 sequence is CASSFRQGPYEQYF. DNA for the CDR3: TGTGCCAGCAGCTTTAGACAGGGCCCCTACGAGCAGTACTTC.

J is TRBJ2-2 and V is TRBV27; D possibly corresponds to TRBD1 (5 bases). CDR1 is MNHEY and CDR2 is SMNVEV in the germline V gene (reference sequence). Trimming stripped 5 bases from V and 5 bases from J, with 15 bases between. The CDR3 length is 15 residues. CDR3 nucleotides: TGTGCCAGCAGTATCTTGGCAGGGTTTACCGGGGAGCTGTTTTTT. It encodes CASSILAGFTGELFF.

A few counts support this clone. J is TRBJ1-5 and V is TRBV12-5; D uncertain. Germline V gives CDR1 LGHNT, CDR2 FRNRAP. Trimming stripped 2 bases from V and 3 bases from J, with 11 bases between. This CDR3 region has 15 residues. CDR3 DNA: TGTGCTAGTGGTTTGTTCGACGGGTACAATCAGCCCCAGCATTTT. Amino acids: CASGLFDGYNQPQHF.

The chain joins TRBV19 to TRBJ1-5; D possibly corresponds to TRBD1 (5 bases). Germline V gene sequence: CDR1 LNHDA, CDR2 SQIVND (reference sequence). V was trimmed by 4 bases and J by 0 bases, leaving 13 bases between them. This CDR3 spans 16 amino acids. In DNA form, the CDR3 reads TGTGCCAGTAGTAAAGGGAGGGACCTTAGCAATCAGCCCCAGCATTTT. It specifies CASSKGRDLSNQPQHF.